Listed below are T cell receptor beta chains from one sample, sequenced in a study of blood T cells in healthy people across ages. TCRdb processed the 5' RACE reads anew with MiXCR; each CDR3 protein has one entry. The data show about 730,000 distinct CDR3 sequences, approximately 39% seen once. The sample comprised blood. The receptors here all came from a woman aged 55-69 years in good health. The CDR3 runs from the conserved cysteine through the conserved F or W. D genes are given only for firm matches. Size is stated for part of the rows, as once, few or many counts, or as a class when the clone is expanded.

D gene,J gene,clone size,V gene,CDR3 protein,CDR3 DNA
.,TRBJ2-7,few,TRBV7-3,CASSLGHSGTYEQYF,TGTGCCAGCAGCTTGGGTCATTCGGGGACCTACGAGCAGTACTTC
.,TRBJ2-5,.,TRBV5-1,CASRTGQQETQYF,TGCGCCAGCAGGACGGGGCAACAAGAGACCCAGTACTTC
.,TRBJ2-1,few,TRBV11-1,CASSPELAQGSYNEQFF,TGTGCCAGCAGCCCAGAACTAGCACAAGGCTCCTACAATGAGCAGTTCTTC
.,TRBJ1-4,.,TRBV12-3/TRBV12-4,CASRKTGPRGGKLFF,TGTGCCAGCAGAAAAACAGGGCCGCGGGGGGGAAAACTGTTTTTT
.,TRBJ1-6,.,TRBV2,CATRDGSSYNSPLHF,TGTGCCACTCGGGACGGTAGCTCCTATAATTCACCCCTCCACTTT
TRBD1,TRBJ1-1,few,TRBV29-1,CSGAGDRGRQGAFF,TGCAGCGGGGCCGGGGACAGGGGCCGTCAGGGAGCTTTCTTT
.,TRBJ2-1,.,TRBV12-3/TRBV12-4,CASNIGTYKYNEQFF,TGTGCCAGCAACATCGGGACATACAAATACAATGAGCAGTTCTTC
.,TRBJ1-2,.,TRBV14,CASSQDACYGYTF,TGTGCCAGCAGCCAAGATGCCTGCTATGGCTACACCTTC
.,TRBJ1-2,few,TRBV10-3,CAISESTGSGYGYTF,TGTGCCATCAGTGAGTCAACAGGTTCGGGCTATGGCTACACCTTC
TRBD2,TRBJ2-5,few,TRBV7-3,CASSLTSGGMETQYF,TGTGCCAGCAGCTTAACAAGCGGGGGGATGGAGACCCAGTACTTC
.,TRBJ2-7,.,TRBV28,CASSATDGYYEQYF,TGTGCCAGCAGTGCCACGGACGGTTACTACGAGCAGTACTTC
.,TRBJ2-7,many,TRBV29-1,CSVGRVSYEQYF,TGCAGCGTTGGCAGGGTATCCTACGAGCAGTACTTC
.,TRBJ1-5,.,TRBV3-1,CASCGSGTANNQPQHF,TGTGCCAGCTGCGGGTCCGGGACGGCAAACAACCAGCCCCAGCATTTT
TRBD1,TRBJ2-7,.,TRBV6-1,CVSLGQGVSEQYF,TGTGTCTCCTTGGGACAGGGAGTATCCGAGCAGTACTTC
TRBD1,TRBJ2-3,few,TRBV20-1,CSAREPQGNTDTQYF,TGCAGTGCTAGAGAACCACAGGGGAACACAGATACGCAGTATTTT
.,TRBJ1-5,.,TRBV13,CASSVGAWGRGEPQHF,TGTGCCAGCAGCGTGGGGGCTTGGGGGCGGGGTGAGCCCCAGCATTTT
TRBD2,TRBJ2-3,few,TRBV4-3,CASSQEGSGLVDTQYF,TGCGCCAGCAGCCAAGAGGGTAGCGGGTTGGTAGATACGCAGTATTTT
TRBD2,TRBJ2-7,.,TRBV9,CASSATLAGLTILTYEQYF,TGTGCCAGCAGCGCAACACTAGCGGGGCTTACTATCCTAACCTACGAGCAGTACTTC
TRBD1,TRBJ1-2,.,TRBV25-1,CASVLTGGEGYTF,TGTGCCAGCGTCCTGACAGGGGGCGAAGGCTACACCTTC